This T cell receptor beta chain originates from a study of identical twins. Many counts were recorded for this clonotype. Antigen: not known. All of the donors were Caucasians in good health. Template switching created a universal primer site, and the cDNA included unique molecular identifiers. TCRdb called the 5' RACE reads again in MiXCR, with one record for every CDR3 protein. The data show approximately 490,000 distinct CDR3 sequences, with approximately 20% seen just once and about 0.48% held by the top ten. The length of the CDR3 is 15 residues. Per the germline V gene, CDR1 is SGHVS and CDR2 is FQNEAQ. Trimming left V 5 bases short and J 7 bases short, with 18 bases between. Study-level findings and limits: Interpretation of the results relied on cross-sectional statistical analysis and not on following the same donors.

This same sample was also taken into another study, of yellow fever vaccine responses in identical twins.

This TCR derives from a woman between 18 and 29 years old in good health. The chain carries TRBV7-8 and TRBJ2-1, with D unclear. Sample: CD4+ T cells sorted from blood. The CDR3 reads CASSPPPGHGNEQFF. CDR3 coding DNA: TGTGCCAGCAGCCCACCTCCGGGCCACGGGAATGAGCAGTTCTTC.